The next 26 T cell receptor beta chains were all read from a single sample in a study of response to subunit inactivated influenza vaccine. TCRdb independently ran MiXCR on the RT-PCR reads; one entry per CDR3 protein. The sample shows about 500,000 distinct CDR3 sequences, approximately 12% of them seen only once. The material sequenced was PBMCs from blood, taken about 40 days after vaccination. The receptors here all came from a man aged 45-60 years who received an inactivated influenza vaccine.

V and J are TRBV12-3 or TRBV12-4 and TRBJ1-3; 8 nucleotides align to TRBD1. The CDR3 has 16 amino acids. V was pared by 0 bases and J by 2 bases, with 3 bases of the junction left unmatched. The CDR3: CASSLAGQVTGNTIYF. In nucleotides, the CDR3 is TGTGCCAGCAGTTTAGCGGGACAGGTTACTGGAAACACCATATATTTT.

This clonotype was seen a few times. The V gene is TRBV20-1, the J gene TRBJ2-4, with a tentative D call TRBD1 (6 bases). This CDR3 contains 14 residues. The germline V gene encodes CDR1 DFQATT and CDR2 SNEGSKA (reference sequence). Trimming stripped 5 bases from V and 7 bases from J, with 18 bases between. The CDR3 reads CSAFEGPGANIQYF. The CDR3 DNA reads as TGCAGTGCTTTCGAGGGACCAGGGGCGAACATTCAGTACTTC.

This chain uses TRBV5-5 with TRBJ2-7, with TRBD1 matching 9 bases. J gave up 5 bases and V 6 bases, and 9 bases lay outside the gene matches. From germline, CDR1 is SGHKS and CDR2 YYEKEE (reference sequence). The CDR3 runs 14 residues. DNA for the CDR3: TGTGCCAGCACCTATCGGACAGGGGACAACGAGCAGTACTTC. The encoded protein is CASTYRTGDNEQYF.

The rearrangement joins TRBV20-1 to TRBJ1-2, with 11 bases identical to TRBD1. The CDR3 extends over 14 amino acids. The germline gives CDR1 DFQATT, CDR2 SNEGSKA (reference sequence). V lost 3 bases to trimming and J lost 6 bases; unmatched junction nucleotides: 6. CDR3 loop: CSASRTGGGDGYTF. DNA for the CDR3: TGCAGTGCTAGTAGGACAGGGGGCGGCGATGGCTACACCTTC.

This clonotype has a handful of counts. The V gene is TRBV29-1, the J gene TRBJ2-3; 9 bases align to TRBD1. Per germline, CDR1 SQVTM and CDR2 ANQGSEA. Losses at the gene ends were 1 base for V and 10 bases for J; bases not matched to a gene: 6. CDR3 length: 13 residues. Written as DNA, the CDR3 is TGCAGCGTTGAAGTCGCGACAGGGGGGCCGCAGTATTTT. Translated: CSVEVATGGPQYF.

This clonotype has at least ten counts. The CDR3 reads CASSLNRLAGLQFF. Here the CDR3 DNA reads TGTGCCAGCAGTCTCAACAGACTAGCGGGATTGCAGTTCTTC. The J gene is TRBJ2-1, the V gene TRBV6-2 or TRBV6-3; 11 bases agree with TRBD2. The junction had 9 bases not matched to a gene; V was cut back by 5 bases and J by 12 bases. CDR1 is MNHEY, CDR2 SVGEGT, per germline. This CDR3 has 14 residues.

The genes are TRBV5-8 and TRBJ1-1; the D gene is possibly TRBD1 (5 bases). Trimming pared 4 bases from V and 2 bases from J, leaving 12 bases between. From germline, CDR1 is SGHTS and CDR2 YDEGEE. This CDR3 is 14 amino acids long. The CDR3 region is CASSMTDRNTEAFF. DNA for the CDR3: TGTGCCAGCAGCATGACCGACAGAAACACTGAAGCTTTCTTT.

This clonotype was counted a few times. The chain combines TRBV20-1 with TRBJ1-1, with D perhaps TRBD1 (6 bases). V was cut by 5 bases and J by 4 bases, with 14 bases left in between. Germline V gives CDR1 DFQATT, CDR2 SNEGSKA (reference sequence). This CDR3 has 13 amino acids. CDR3 DNA sequence: TGCAGTGCTTACAGGGCGCTTGTCACTGAAGCTTTCTTT. Its translation is CSAYRALVTEAFF.

This clonotype was observed a few times. V gene TRBV2 combines with J gene TRBJ2-4; the D gene is possibly TRBD2 (6 bases). Trimming stripped 6 bases from V and 0 bases from J, with 6 bases between. Germline CDR1 and CDR2: SNHLY and FYNNEI. The CDR3 totals 13 residues. CDR3 sequence (DNA): TGTGCCAGCAGGGGGGGAGCCAAAAACATTCAGTACTTC. It is translated as CASRGGAKNIQYF.

In its sample, this clonotype was seen once. The rearrangement joins TRBV30 to TRBJ1-5, with D hard to call. The germline V gene has CDR1 GTSNPN and CDR2 SVGIG (reference sequence). V dropped 0 bases and J dropped 0 bases, with 9 bases sitting between them. The CDR3 is 15 amino acids. The CDR3 region has the DNA TGTGCCTGGAGTGTAGGTGGATATAGCAATCAGCCCCAGCATTTT. This sequence encodes CAWSVGGYSNQPQHF.

This chain links TRBV24-1 with TRBJ2-1, with unresolved D. Germline loops: CDR1 KGHDR, CDR2 SFDVKD. The CDR3 is made up of 15 amino acids. Trimming took off 3 bases at V and 7 bases at J, with 15 bases between the two ends. DNA for the CDR3: TGTGCCACCAGTGATCGGCATCGACCGAAGAATGAGCAGTTCTTC. This codes for CATSDRHRPKNEQFF.

This chain joins TRBV6-1 and TRBJ2-5; 11 positions match TRBD2. The junction had 8 bases not matched to a gene; V was cut back by 6 bases and J by 2 bases. This CDR3 contains 16 residues. CDR1 MNHNS and CDR2 SASEGT come from the germline V gene. For the CDR3, the DNA is TGTGCCAGCAGGAATTTCGGGACTAGCGGTCAAGAGACCCAGTACTTC. Its protein product is CASRNFGTSGQETQYF.

In this sample, this clonotype turned up many times. J is TRBJ2-3 and V is TRBV5-6; TRBD2 agrees at 8 bases. The V gene end was trimmed by 5 bases and the J gene end by 1 base; junction bases not matched to a gene: 6. CDR3 size: 15 residues. Germline V gene sequence: CDR1 SGHDT, CDR2 YYEEEE. CDR3 in amino acids: CASSPGLVRTDTQYF. The CDR3 DNA follows: TGTGCCAGCAGTCCGGGACTAGTCCGCACAGATACGCAGTATTTT.

This sequence joins TRBV10-3 and TRBJ2-7; tentative D call: TRBD1 (5 bases). CDR1 is ENHRY, CDR2 SYGVKD, per germline. V was clipped by 8 bases and J by 2 bases, with 16 bases between them. The CDR3 has 14 residues. CDR3 sequence (DNA): TGTGCCATCGGGGATGGGGCTGCAACCTACGAGCAGTACTTC. Translated: CAIGDGAATYEQYF.

This clonotype was found many times. Here the CDR3 DNA reads TGTGCCAGCAAGACGAGGCCGTGGATCATGTCCAATGAGCAGTTCTTC. This gives the protein CASKTRPWIMSNEQFF. This chain uses TRBV2 with TRBJ2-1; D not resolved. The germline gives CDR1 SNHLY, CDR2 FYNNEI. This CDR3 comprises 16 residues. V was cut by 7 bases and J by 6 bases, with 22 bases left in between.

This clonotype was picked up a small number of times. The chain couples TRBV15 to TRBJ2-1; no firm D call. Germline V lookup: CDR1 LNHNV, CDR2 YYDKDF (reference sequence). The CDR3 covers 16 residues. V was pared by 1 base and J by 6 bases, with 16 bases between. CDR3 in DNA: TGTGCCACCAGCAGAGTTTTTAGTGGTTTCGGCAATGAGCAGTTCTTC. It codes for CATSRVFSGFGNEQFF.

In this sample, this clonotype turned up a few times. The V and J genes are TRBV20-1 and TRBJ2-2; D is tentatively TRBD1 or TRBD2 (5 bases each). The CDR3 sequence is 13 residues long. V lost 6 bases to trimming and J lost 6 bases, with 14 bases between them. CDR1 is DFQATT and CDR2 is SNEGSKA in the germline V gene (reference sequence). CDR3 loop: CSARSWDAGELFF. In DNA form, the CDR3 reads TGCAGTGCCCGCTCGTGGGACGCCGGGGAGCTGTTTTTT.

This clonotype was recorded many times. The chain recombines TRBV11-2 with TRBJ2-7; TRBD2 matches at 9 bases. The CDR3 extends over 14 amino acids. J was trimmed by 6 bases and V by 5 bases; bases with no gene match: 8. Germline V CDR1 and CDR2: SGHAT, FQNNGV. The CDR3 sequence: CASSPISGSGEQYF. The CDR3 DNA follows: TGTGCCAGCAGCCCCATTAGCGGGAGCGGCGAGCAGTACTTC. Full variable domain (missing parts from reference TRBV11-2 and TRBJ2-7): EAGVAQSPRYKIIEKRQSVAFWCNPISGHATLYWYQQILGQGPKLLIQFQNNGVVDDSQLPKDRFSAERLKGVDSTLKIQPAKLEDSAVYLCASSPISGSGEQYFGPGTRLTVT.

The genes are TRBV7-9 and TRBJ2-1; a weak D match, TRBD1 (5 bases). CDR3 length equals 15 residues. Germline CDR1 and CDR2: SEHNR and FQNEAQ (reference sequence). V was cut by 2 bases and J by 7 bases, with 15 bases left in between. The CDR3 protein is CASSLSRASGNEQFF. CDR3 nucleotides: TGTGCCAGCAGCTTATCCAGGGCCAGTGGGAATGAGCAGTTCTTC.

This clonotype was counted only a few times. The chain employs TRBV7-2 and TRBJ1-2; weak D call: TRBD1 (5 bases). The CDR3 spans 12 residues. Germline CDR1 is SGHTA and CDR2 is FQGNSA. Trimming cost V 4 bases and J 5 bases, with 8 bases left between them. CDR3 protein: CASSWDGYGYTF. The CDR3 nucleotides read TGTGCCAGCAGCTGGGACGGTTATGGCTACACCTTC.

This rearrangement joins TRBV7-9 to TRBJ1-5; tentatively, D is TRBD1 (6 bases). Germline CDR1 is SEHNR and CDR2 is FQNEAQ (reference sequence). V gave up 4 bases and J gave up 0 bases, with 13 bases separating them. The CDR3 sequence is 16 residues long. The CDR3 DNA reads TGTGCCAGCAGCTATGACGGGGGGGCTAGCAATCAGCCCCAGCATTTT. It translates to CASSYDGGASNQPQHF.

V and J are TRBV4-1 and TRBJ2-1; no clear D gene. The length of the CDR3 is 14 residues. Germline V gene lookup returns CDR1 MGHRA and CDR2 YSYEKL. The germline V and J ends were trimmed by 2 bases and 5 bases, with 10 bases remaining between them. The DNA of the CDR3 is TGCGCCAGCAGCCAAAAGGACGGAAACAATGAGCAGTTCTTC. Protein product: CASSQKDGNNEQFF.

This clonotype was counted between two and nine times. The CDR3 loop is CASSEPGLATQYF. In nucleotides, the CDR3 is TGTGCCAGCAGCGAGCCGGGACTAGCGACGCAGTATTTT. The gene calls are TRBV7-2 and TRBJ2-3; 10 positions agree with TRBD2. Germline CDR1 and CDR2: SGHTA and FQGNSA. Germline trimming cut 5 bases from V and 9 bases from J; bases unmatched to any gene: 5. The CDR3 contains 13 residues.

The sample holds a few counts of this clonotype. CDR3 loop: CASGDRGSGNTIYF. The DNA of the CDR3 is TGCGCCAGCGGAGACAGGGGCTCTGGAAACACCATATATTTT. This sequence joins TRBV10-1 and TRBJ1-3, with 8 bases that match TRBD1. The CDR3 runs to 14 residues. Trimming took 8 bases from V and 0 from J; bases not matched to a gene: 3. Looked up from germline, CDR1 is WNHNN and CDR2 is SYGVQD (reference sequence).

The chain joins TRBV2 to TRBJ2-7, with 9 bases aligning to TRBD1. With V trimmed by 9 bases and J by 3 bases, 9 bases remained unmatched. The CDR3 is 14 amino acids. Germline V CDR1 and CDR2: SNHLY, FYNNEI. This chain's CDR3 is CASKRQGGVYEQYF. The CDR3 region has the DNA TGTGCCAGTAAAAGACAGGGGGGGGTCTACGAGCAGTACTTC.

Only a few counts were recorded for this clonotype. V gene TRBV4-2 combines with J gene TRBJ2-3; possibly TRBD2 for D (6 bases). V was trimmed by 4 bases and J by 1 base, leaving 12 bases between them. Germline V CDR1 and CDR2: LGHNA, YNFKEQ. The CDR3 has 15 residues. CDR3 amino acids: CASSRDSLGTDTQYF. CDR3 nucleotides: TGTGCCAGCAGCCGGGACTCTCTGGGCACAGATACGCAGTATTTT.